This TCR beta chain was found in a study of T cells expressing NK-cell markers (dated by TCRdb to 2018 to 2021). With regard to the full study: In sorted CD3+CD56+NKG2C+, CD3+CD56+NKG2C- and CD3+CD56-NKG2C+ T-cell subsets from 8 or 9 donors, TCR beta-chain repertoires were profiled. Of the eight sequenced donors, seven were found to be HCMV-seropositive and one was found to be HCMV-seronegative. The study sequenced eight donors, all healthy volunteers chosen at random: three men and five women. Illumina HiSeq 2000/2500, MiSeq or NextSeq was used to sequence libraries as 2 x 150 bp reads. The paper's findings and limits, for the study overall: Those dominant clonotypes were again the most abundant among CD3+CD56-NKG2C+ cells in a few donors, at about 25-60.1%. Whether the expanded NKG2C-expressing T cell clones were specific for HCMV antigens remained unclear. In six donors, the dominant CD3+CD56+NKG2C+ clonotypes ranked among the top 10 CD8+ clonotypes, making up about 1.0-7.5% of CD8+ T cells.

Sequencer: Illumina HiSeq 2000. TCR beta cDNA libraries were made by 5'RACE template switching that added a universal primer site and unique molecular identifiers. cDNA synthesis was primed from the TCR beta constant segment, followed by two successive PCR amplification steps. The paper's data handling went like this. MIGEC was used to demultiplex reads and group the reads by UMI, and MiTCR was used to assemble and quantify clonotypes. To remove erroneous sequences, TCR cDNA sequences were retained only when supported by two or more reads. The tcR package was used for downstream repertoire analysis, and clonotypes were matched across fractions by CDR3 nucleotide sequence plus V segment. VDJmatch was used to annotate antigen specificity against VDJdb, with one amino acid substitution in CDR3 allowed. With the reads reprocessed by TCRdb, a single entry stands for each CDR3 protein sequence and no DNA is reported. The V and J calls come from TCRdb's annotation, not from the publication. The sample table holds over 350,000 distinct CDR3 sequences. The top ten clones comprise roughly a tenth of the sample.

To determine HCMV serostatus, a commercial ELISA kit was used to detect HCMV-specific IgG in serum. Peripheral blood mononuclear cells were isolated from blood by Ficoll density gradient centrifugation. On this clonotype: What antigen it recognizes has not been identified.

The sample consisted of blood T cells: a sorted CD56 or NKG2C T cell subset, CD4+ or CD8+ T cells, or bulk PBMC T cells (not recorded which). This TCR derives from a woman aged 45-60 years in good health. Donor details come from another sample of the same person, matched by shared clones.

The CDR3 has the sequence CSVVVFGAKQVPIKREFTYEQYF. The chain couples TRBV29-1 to TRBJ2-7; the TCRdb call, TRBD2, lacks DNA for checking. The CDR3 contains 23 residues, cysteine and phenylalanine counted. No DNA sequence was recorded. The germline V gene specifies SQVTM as CDR1 and ANQGSEA as CDR2.